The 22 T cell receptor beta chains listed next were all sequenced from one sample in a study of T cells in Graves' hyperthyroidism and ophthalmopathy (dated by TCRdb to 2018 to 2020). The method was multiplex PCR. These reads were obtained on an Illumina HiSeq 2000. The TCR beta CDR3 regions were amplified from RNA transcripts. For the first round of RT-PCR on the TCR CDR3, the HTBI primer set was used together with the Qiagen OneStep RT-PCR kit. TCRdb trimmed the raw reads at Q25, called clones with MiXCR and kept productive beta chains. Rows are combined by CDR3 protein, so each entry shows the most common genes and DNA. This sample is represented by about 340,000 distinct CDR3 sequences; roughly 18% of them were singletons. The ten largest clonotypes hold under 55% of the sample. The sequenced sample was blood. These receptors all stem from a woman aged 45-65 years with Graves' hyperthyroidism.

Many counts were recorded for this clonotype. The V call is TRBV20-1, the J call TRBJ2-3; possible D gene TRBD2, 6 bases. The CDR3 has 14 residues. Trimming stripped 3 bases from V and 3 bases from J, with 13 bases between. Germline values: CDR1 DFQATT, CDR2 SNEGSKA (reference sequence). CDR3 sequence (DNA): TGCAGTGCTAGGGACTCCGGGGGAACAGATACGCAGTATTTT. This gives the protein CSARDSGGTDTQYF.

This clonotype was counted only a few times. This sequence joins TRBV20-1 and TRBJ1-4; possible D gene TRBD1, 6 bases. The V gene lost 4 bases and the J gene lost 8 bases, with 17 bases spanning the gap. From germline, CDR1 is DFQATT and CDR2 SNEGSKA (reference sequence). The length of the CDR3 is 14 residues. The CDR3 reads CSAIVQGAREKLFF. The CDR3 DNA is TGCAGTGCTATCGTACAGGGAGCAAGGGAAAAACTGTTTTTT.

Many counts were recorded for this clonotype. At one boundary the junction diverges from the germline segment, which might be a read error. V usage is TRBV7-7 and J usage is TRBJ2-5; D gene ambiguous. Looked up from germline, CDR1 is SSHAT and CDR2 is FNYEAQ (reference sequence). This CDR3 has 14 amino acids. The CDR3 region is CASSLVYSQETQYF. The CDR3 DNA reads TGTGCTAGCAGCTTAGTGTACAGCCAAGAGACCCAGTACTTC.

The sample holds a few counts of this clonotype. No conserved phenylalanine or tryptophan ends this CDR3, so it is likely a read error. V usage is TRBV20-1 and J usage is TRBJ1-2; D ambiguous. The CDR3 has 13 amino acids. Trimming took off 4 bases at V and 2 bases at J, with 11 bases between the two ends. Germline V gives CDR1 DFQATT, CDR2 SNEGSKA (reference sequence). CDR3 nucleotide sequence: TGCAGTGCTACAGAAGAGGGAAACTATGGCTACACCATC. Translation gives CSATEEGNYGYTI.

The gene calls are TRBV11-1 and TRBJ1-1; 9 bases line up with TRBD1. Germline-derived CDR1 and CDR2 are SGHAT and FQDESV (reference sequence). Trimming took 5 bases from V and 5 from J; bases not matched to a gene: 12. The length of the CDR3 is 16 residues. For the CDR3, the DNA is TGTGCCAGCAGCACCGGACAGGGGTTCTTGATGACTGAAGCTTTCTTT. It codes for CASSTGQGFLMTEAFF. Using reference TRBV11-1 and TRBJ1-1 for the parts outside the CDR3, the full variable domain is EAEVAQSPRYKITEKSQAVAFWCDPISGHATLYWYRQILGQGPELLVQFQDESVVDDSQLPKDRFSAERLKGVDSTLKIQPAELGDSAMYLCASSTGQGFLMTEAFFGQGTRLTVV.

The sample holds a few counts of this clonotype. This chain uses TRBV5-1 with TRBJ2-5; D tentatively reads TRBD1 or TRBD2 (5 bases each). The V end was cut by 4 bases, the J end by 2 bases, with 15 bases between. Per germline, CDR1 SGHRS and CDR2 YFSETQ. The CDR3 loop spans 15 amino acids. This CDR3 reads CASSLSGTKQETQYF. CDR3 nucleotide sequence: TGCGCCAGCAGCCTATCCGGGACCAAGCAAGAGACCCAGTACTTC.

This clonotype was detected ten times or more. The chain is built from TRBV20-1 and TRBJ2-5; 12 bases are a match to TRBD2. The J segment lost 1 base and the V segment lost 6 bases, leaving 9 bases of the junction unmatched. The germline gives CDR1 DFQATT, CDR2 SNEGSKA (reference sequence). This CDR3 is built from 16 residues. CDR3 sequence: CSAAGASGRAQETQYF. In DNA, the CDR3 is TGCAGTGCCGCGGGGGCTAGCGGGAGGGCCCAAGAGACCCAGTACTTC.

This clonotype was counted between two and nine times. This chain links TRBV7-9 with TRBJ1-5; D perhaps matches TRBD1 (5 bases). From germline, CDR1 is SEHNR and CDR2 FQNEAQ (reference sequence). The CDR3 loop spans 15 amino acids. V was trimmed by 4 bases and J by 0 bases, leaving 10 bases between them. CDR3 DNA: TGTGCCAGCAGCTCCTCTGGGGGTAGCAATCAGCCCCAGCATTTT. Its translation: CASSSSGGSNQPQHF. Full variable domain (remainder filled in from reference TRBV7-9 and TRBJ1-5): DTGVSQNPRHKITKRGQNVTFRCDPISEHNRLYWYRQTLGQGPEFLTYFQNEAQLEKSRLLSDRFSAERPKGSFSTLEIQRTEQGDSAMYLCASSSSGGSNQPQHFGDGTRLSIL.

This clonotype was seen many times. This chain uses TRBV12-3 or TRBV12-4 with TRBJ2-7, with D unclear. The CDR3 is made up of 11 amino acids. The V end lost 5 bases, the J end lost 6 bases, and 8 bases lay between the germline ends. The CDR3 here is CASSHGSEQYF. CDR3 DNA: TGTGCCAGCAGTCACGGTAGCGAGCAGTACTTC.

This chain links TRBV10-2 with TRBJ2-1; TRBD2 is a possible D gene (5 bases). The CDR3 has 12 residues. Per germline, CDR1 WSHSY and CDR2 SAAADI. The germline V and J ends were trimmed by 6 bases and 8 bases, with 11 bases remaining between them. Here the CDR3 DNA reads TGCGCCAGCAGCCAAAGGGAGCATGAGCAGTTCTTC. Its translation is CASSQREHEQFF.

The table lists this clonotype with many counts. The CDR3 DNA reads TGTGCCAGCTCCCCAGTTTCGGATCCGAACACTGAAGCTTTCTTT. It codes for CASSPVSDPNTEAFF. J is TRBJ1-1 and V is TRBV18, with no clear D. V dropped 6 bases and J dropped 1 base, with 15 bases sitting between them. The CDR3 is 15 amino acids. Germline values: CDR1 KGHSH, CDR2 LQKENI.

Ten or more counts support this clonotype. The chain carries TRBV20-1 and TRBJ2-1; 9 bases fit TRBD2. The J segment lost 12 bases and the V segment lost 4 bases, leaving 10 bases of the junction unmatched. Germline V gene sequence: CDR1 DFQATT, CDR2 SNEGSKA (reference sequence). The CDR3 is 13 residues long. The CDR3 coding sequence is TGCAGTGCTAAGGCTAGCGGGGAGAGAGCGCAGTTCTTC. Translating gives CSAKASGERAQFF.

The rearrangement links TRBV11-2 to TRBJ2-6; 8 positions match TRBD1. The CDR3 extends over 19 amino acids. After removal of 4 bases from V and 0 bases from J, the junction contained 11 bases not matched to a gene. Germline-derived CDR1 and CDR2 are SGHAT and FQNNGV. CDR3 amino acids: CASSSRGPAANSGANVLTF. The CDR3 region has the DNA TGTGCCAGCAGCTCCAGGGGGCCCGCCGCTAACTCTGGGGCCAACGTCCTGACTTTC.

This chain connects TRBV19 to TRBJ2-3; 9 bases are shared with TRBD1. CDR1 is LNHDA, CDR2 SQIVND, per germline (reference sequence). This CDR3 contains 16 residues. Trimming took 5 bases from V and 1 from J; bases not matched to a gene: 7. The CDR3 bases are TGTGCCAGTAGTGGAAAGGACAGGGGCGGCACAGATACGCAGTATTTT. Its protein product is CASSGKDRGGTDTQYF.

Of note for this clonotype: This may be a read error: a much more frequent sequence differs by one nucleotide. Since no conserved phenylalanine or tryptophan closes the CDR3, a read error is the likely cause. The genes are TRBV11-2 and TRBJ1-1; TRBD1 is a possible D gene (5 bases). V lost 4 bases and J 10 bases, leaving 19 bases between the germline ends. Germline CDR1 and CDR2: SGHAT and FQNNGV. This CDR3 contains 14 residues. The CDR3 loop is CASSSLGEGLGAFL. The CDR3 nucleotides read TGTGCCAGCAGCTCCCTGGGGGAAGGCTTGGGAGCTTTCCTT.

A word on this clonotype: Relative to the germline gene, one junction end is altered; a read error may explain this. Here the CDR3 reads CASSLNPLVAYEQYF. CDR3 nucleotides: TGTGCCAGCAGCTTGAACCCCCTCGTGGCCTACGAGCAGTACTTC. This chain joins TRBV5-1 and TRBJ2-7; D gene uncertain. Germline V CDR1 and CDR2: SGHRS, YFSETQ. This CDR3 region has 15 residues.

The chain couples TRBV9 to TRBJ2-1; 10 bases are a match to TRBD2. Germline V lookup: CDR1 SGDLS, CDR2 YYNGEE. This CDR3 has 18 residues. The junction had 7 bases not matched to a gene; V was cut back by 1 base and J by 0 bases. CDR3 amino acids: CASSVLAGGQFSYNEQFF. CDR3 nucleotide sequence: TGTGCCAGCAGCGTATTAGCGGGGGGCCAATTCTCCTACAATGAGCAGTTCTTC.

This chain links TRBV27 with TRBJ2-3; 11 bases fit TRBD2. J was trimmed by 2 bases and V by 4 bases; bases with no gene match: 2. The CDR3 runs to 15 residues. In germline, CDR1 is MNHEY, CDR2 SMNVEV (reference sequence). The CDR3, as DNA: TGTGCCAGCAGTTCGGGACTAGCGGTCACAGATACGCAGTATTTT. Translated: CASSSGLAVTDTQYF.

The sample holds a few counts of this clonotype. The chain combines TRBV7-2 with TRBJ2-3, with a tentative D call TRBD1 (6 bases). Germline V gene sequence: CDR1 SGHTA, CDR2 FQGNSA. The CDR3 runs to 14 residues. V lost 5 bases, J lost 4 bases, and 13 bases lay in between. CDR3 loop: CASSLSQGSDTQYF. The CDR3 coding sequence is TGTGCCAGCAGCCTAAGTCAGGGGTCAGATACGCAGTATTTT.

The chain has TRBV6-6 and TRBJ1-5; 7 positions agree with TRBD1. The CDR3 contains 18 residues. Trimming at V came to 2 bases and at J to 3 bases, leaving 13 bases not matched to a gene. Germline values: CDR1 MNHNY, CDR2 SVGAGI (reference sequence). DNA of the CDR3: TGTGCCAGCAGTTACCAACCGATTTGGGACAGCTACAATCAGCCCCAGCATTTT. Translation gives CASSYQPIWDSYNQPQHF.

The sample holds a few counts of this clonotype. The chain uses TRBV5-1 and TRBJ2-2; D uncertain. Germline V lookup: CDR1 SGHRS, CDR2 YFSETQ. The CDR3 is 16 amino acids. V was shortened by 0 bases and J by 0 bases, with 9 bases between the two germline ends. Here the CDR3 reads CASSLAGSPNTGELFF. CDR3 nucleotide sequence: TGCGCCAGCAGCTTGGCCGGCAGCCCGAACACCGGGGAGCTGTTTTTT. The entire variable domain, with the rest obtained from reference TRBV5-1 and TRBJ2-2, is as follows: KAGVTQTPRYLIKTRGQQVTLSCSPISGHRSVSWYQQTPGQGLQFLFEYFSETQRNKGNFPGRFSGRQFSNSRSEMNVSTLELGDSALYLCASSLAGSPNTGELFFGEGSRLTVL.

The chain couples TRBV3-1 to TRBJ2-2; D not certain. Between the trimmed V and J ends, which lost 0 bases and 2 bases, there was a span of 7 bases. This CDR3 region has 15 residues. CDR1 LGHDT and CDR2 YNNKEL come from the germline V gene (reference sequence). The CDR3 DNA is TGTGCCAGCAGCCAAGAACAGATAAACACCGGGGAGCTGTTTTTT. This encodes CASSQEQINTGELFF.